These 2 T cell receptor beta chains were sequenced from one sample in a study of cytomegalovirus exposure and HLA in healthy donors. It was with 60 Vbeta and 13 Jbeta primers that the PCR ran. Measured with immunoSEQ multiplex PCR; TCRdb has only the in-frame clones, and not every one. Altogether 65,000 to 95,000 clones are present, around 82% being singletons, with the ten largest covering about 3.5%. Sequencing was carried out using PBMCs. The receptor source for this set is a man aged 45 to 65 in good health and CMV-seronegative.

The chain carries TRBV5-8 and TRBJ2-1; TRBD2 is a possible D gene (6 bases). Trimming pared 0 bases from V and 9 bases from J, leaving 16 bases between. The CDR3 consists of 15 residues. Germline V gene sequence: CDR1 SGHTS, CDR2 YDEGEE. This chain's CDR3 is CASSLDLTGVVEQFF. CDR3 bases: TGTGCCAGCAGCTTGGACCTGACGGGGGTGGTTGAGCAGTTCTTC. Together with reference TRBV5-8 and TRBJ2-1, the CDR3 gives the full variable domain: EAGVTQSPTHLIKTRGQQATLRCSPISGHTSVYWYQQALGLGLQFLLWYDEGEERNRGNFPPRFSGRQFPNYSSELNVNALELEDSALYLCASSLDLTGVVEQFFGPGTRLTVL.

This clone was observed a handful of times. The chain employs TRBV2 and TRBJ1-1; tentative D call: TRBD1 (6 bases). This CDR3 comprises 15 residues. With 8 bases removed from V and 1 base from J, the gap between germline ends came to 17 bases. Germline CDR1 reads SNHLY; CDR2 reads FYNNEI. In nucleotides, the CDR3 is TGTGCCAGCCGGTGGGAGAGACAGGCGAACACTGAAGCTTTCTTT. Its translation: CASRWERQANTEAFF.